The rows below give T cell receptor beta chains drawn from one sample of a study of T-cell memory formation after mild COVID-19. TCRdb reanalysed the 5' RACE reads using MiXCR and keeps one entry per CDR3 protein. The table includes around 450,000 distinct CDR3 sequences, roughly 26% detected once. What was sequenced was PBMCs or a T cell subset sorted from them (not recorded which). These receptors all come from an adult woman who had mild COVID-19 (a few samples of this study predate the infection). Cell type and time point are not known. The CDR3 runs from the conserved cysteine through the conserved F or W. A clone size is listed for some rows: how often the clone was seen (once, few, many), or a class if it is expanded.

clone_size j_call v_call cdr3_aa
few TRBJ2-3 TRBV24-1 CATLDGRTSTDTQYF
- TRBJ2-7 TRBV7-7 CASSLTQVSVQYF
- TRBJ2-7 TRBV24-1 CATRSARGNEQYF
few TRBJ1-5 TRBV4-1 CASSRRGVSNQPQHF
many TRBJ1-1 TRBV19 CASIPPGRPSGAFF
- TRBJ2-1 TRBV5-1 CASSYNRQEQFF
- TRBJ2-5 TRBV30 CAWRDSKETQYF
- TRBJ2-1 TRBV12-3/TRBV12-4 CASSSGGRGVF
- TRBJ2-7 TRBV5-1 CASSQGQGFAYEQYF
- TRBJ2-3 TRBV4-1 CASSPQRGGSDTQYF
once TRBJ2-7 TRBV20-1 CSATRGPLGEQYF
- TRBJ2-7 TRBV7-9 CASSATVTYEQYF
- TRBJ2-5 TRBV20-1 CSAGGTSGRWTQYF
few TRBJ2-7 TRBV7-9 CASSHPAGEQYF
- TRBJ1-1 TRBV12-3/TRBV12-4 CASSSLTGGVTEAFF
few TRBJ2-3 TRBV11-3 CASSEGGARTDTQYF
few TRBJ2-7 TRBV28 CASNGTPTYEQYF
few TRBJ1-2 TRBV12-3/TRBV12-4 CASSSWNGYTF
many TRBJ1-5 TRBV12-3/TRBV12-4 CASSSDRAGQPQHF
- TRBJ1-3 TRBV2 CASSQAPPSSGNTIYF
few TRBJ2-7 TRBV30 CAWSVRLFYEQYF
once TRBJ2-1 TRBV11-2 CASSARSLGQFF
- TRBJ1-2 TRBV5-1 CASSLAQGEGYTF
few TRBJ1-2 TRBV9 CASSVGQGSYGYTF
few TRBJ2-2 TRBV7-9 CASSLEGLAGRYSNTGELFF
- TRBJ1-1 TRBV5-8 CASTLYREAAFF
- TRBJ2-3 TRBV18 CASSSRTSGGGDTQYF
few TRBJ2-4 TRBV4-1 CASSQLTGTRWRYF
- TRBJ2-1 TRBV25-1 CASSEFGGTVSYNEQFF
large TRBJ2-3 TRBV5-1 CASSLHLEGITDTQYF
- TRBJ1-1 TRBV3-1 CASSPQGRLGNTEAFF
- TRBJ1-1 TRBV9 CASSVNGGMNTEAFF
few TRBJ2-6 TRBV7-3 CASSPSGGMPGANVLTF
- TRBJ2-1 TRBV20-1 CSAREGQGYYNEQFF
- TRBJ2-3 TRBV5-1 CASSLDSSGGDTQYF
few TRBJ1-4 TRBV7-9 CASSPRQGAMEKLFF
- TRBJ2-7 TRBV20-1 CSARPGTAGYEQYF
few TRBJ2-1 TRBV20-1 CSVSGRRRDEQFF
many TRBJ1-6 TRBV18 CASSREYNSPLHF
- TRBJ2-3 TRBV4-1 CASSQGYGGGLADTQYF
many TRBJ1-2 TRBV6-5 CASSRTGTVYGYTF
few TRBJ2-1 TRBV12-3/TRBV12-4 CASNAGSYNEQFF
- TRBJ2-1 TRBV25-1 CASSEEGGPYNEQFF
- TRBJ1-1 TRBV27 CASSLSQGSYTEAFF
- TRBJ1-2 TRBV4-1 CASSQALVRGYGYTF
- TRBJ2-5 TRBV18 CASSPSRTVQETQYF
few TRBJ2-7 TRBV7-2 CASRSGGVGYEQYF
many TRBJ1-1 TRBV20-1 CSARARDRGWSTEAFF
- TRBJ1-2 TRBV7-9 CASSTGAVLGYTF
- TRBJ1-6 TRBV6-6 CASSYGRGLYSPLHF
- TRBJ1-2 TRBV5-1 CASSLTGRGPYGYTF
many TRBJ2-7 TRBV4-2 CASSQEGLAGTYEQYF
- TRBJ2-7 TRBV15 CATSRWGENQDEQYF
- TRBJ2-1 TRBV21-1 CASSKGQVRTYNEQFF
few TRBJ2-3 TRBV20-1 CSARDLLAGGPGVTDTQYF
few TRBJ2-2 TRBV12-3/TRBV12-4 CASSLERLGTGELFF
few TRBJ1-1 TRBV29-1 CSVERGYTEAFF
- TRBJ2-5 TRBV12-3/TRBV12-4 CASSFTWPLAPRGETQYF
- TRBJ1-1 TRBV5-1 CASSGARGTEAFF